The entry that follows covers one T cell receptor beta chain sequence. Its cognate antigen is unknown. This CDR3 comprises 14 residues. Losses at the gene ends were 2 bases for V and 7 bases for J; bases not matched to a gene: 4. CDR1 MNHEY and CDR2 SVGEGT come from the germline V gene. The data stem from a study of T cell responses to AZD1222 COVID-19 vaccine. Combined were second doses at about 4 or about 12 weeks. General observations from the study: With two AZD1222 doses given, Spike-specific TCR breadth and depth both rose.

The repertoire was sequenced with immunoSEQ multiplex PCR; TCRdb's copy has only in-frame clones and lacks some. This sample has under 150,000 clones, with about 85% found just once. The sequences come from peripheral blood, collected 28 days after the second AZD1222 dose. The V and J genes are TRBV6-2 or TRBV6-3 and TRBJ2-2, with 7 bases aligning to TRBD1. This clonotype was sampled from an adult who received the AZD1222 COVID-19 vaccine. The CDR3 nucleotides read TGTGCCAGCAGTTACGACAGGGTGGACGGGGAGCTGTTTTTT. Its protein is CASSYDRVDGELFF.